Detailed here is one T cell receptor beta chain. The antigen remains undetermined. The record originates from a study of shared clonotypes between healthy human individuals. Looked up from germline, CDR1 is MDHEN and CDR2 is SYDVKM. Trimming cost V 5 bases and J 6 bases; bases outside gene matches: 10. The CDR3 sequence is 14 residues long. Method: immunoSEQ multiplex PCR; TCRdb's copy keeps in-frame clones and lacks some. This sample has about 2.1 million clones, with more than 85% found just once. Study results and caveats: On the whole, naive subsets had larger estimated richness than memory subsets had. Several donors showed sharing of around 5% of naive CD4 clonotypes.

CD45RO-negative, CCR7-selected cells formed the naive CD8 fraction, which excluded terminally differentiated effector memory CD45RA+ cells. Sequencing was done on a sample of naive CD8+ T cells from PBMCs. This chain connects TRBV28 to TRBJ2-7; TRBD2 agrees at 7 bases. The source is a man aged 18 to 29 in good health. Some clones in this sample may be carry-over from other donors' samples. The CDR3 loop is CASSPSSGGSEQYF. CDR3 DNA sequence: TGTGCCAGCAGTCCCTCCTCGGGGGGATCCGAGCAGTACTTC.